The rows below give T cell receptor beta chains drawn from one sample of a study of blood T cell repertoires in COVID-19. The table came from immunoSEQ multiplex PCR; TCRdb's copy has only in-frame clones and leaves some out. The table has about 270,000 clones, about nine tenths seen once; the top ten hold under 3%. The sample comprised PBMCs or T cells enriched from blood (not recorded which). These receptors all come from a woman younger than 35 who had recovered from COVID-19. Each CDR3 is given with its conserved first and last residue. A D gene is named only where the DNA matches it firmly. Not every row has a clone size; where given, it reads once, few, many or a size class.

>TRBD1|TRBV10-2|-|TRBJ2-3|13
CASSETGADTQYF
TGCGCCAGCAGTGAGACAGGGGCAGATACGCAGTATTTT
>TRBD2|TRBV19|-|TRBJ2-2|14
CASTVTSGRGELFF
TGTGCCAGTACTGTGACTAGCGGGAGAGGGGAGCTGTTTTTT
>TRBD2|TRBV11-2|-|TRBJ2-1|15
CASSLGAGGNNEQFF
TGTGCCAGCAGCTTAGGAGCGGGAGGGAACAATGAGCAGTTCTTC
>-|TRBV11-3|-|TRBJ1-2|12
CASSLGSIGYTF
TGTGCCAGCAGCCTCGGGTCCATTGGCTACACCTTC
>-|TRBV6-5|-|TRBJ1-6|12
CASKEGESPLHF
TGTGCCAGCAAGGAGGGCGAGTCACCCCTCCACTTT
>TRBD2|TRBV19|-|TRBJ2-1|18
CASSIRLAGASSYNEQFF
TGTGCCAGTAGTATACGACTAGCGGGGGCGAGCTCCTACAATGAGCAGTTCTTC
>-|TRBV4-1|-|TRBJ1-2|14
CASSQGGGNYGYTF
TGCGCCAGCAGCCAAGGCGGCGGAAACTATGGCTACACCTTC
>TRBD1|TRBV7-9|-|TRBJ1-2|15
CASSLGTGTAYGYTF
TGTGCCAGCAGCTTGGGGACAGGGACTGCGTATGGCTACACCTTC
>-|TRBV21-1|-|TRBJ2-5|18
CASSKTTVRRETFGTQYF
TGTGCCAGCAGCAAGACAACGGTCCGGCGGGAGACGTTTGGGACCCAGTACTTC
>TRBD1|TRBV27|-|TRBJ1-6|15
CASSPGQGENSPLHF
TGTGCCAGCAGTCCGGGACAGGGCGAAAATTCACCCCTCCACTTT
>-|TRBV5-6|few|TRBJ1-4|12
CASSWTGTKLFF
TGTGCCAGCAGTTGGACCGGGACTAAACTGTTTTTT
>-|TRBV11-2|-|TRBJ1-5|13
CASSLLQNQPQHF
TGTGCCAGCAGCTTATTGCAGAATCAGCCCCAGCATTTT
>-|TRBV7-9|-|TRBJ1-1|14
CASSLDRANTEAFF
TGTGCCAGCAGCTTAGACAGGGCGAACACTGAAGCTTTCTTT
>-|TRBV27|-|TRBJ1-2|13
CASRPGNNYGYTF
TGTGCCAGCCGCCCCGGGAACAACTATGGCTACACCTTC
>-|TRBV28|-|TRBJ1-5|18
CASSPRPWTGDSNQPQHF
TGTGCCAGCAGTCCCCGGCCATGGACGGGGGATAGCAATCAGCCCCAGCATTTT
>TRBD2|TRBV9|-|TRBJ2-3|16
CASSVTQAGLTDTQYF
TGTGCCAGCAGCGTAACCCAAGCGGGACTAACAGATACGCAGTATTTT
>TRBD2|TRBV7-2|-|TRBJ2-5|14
CASRLAAAGETQYF
TGTGCCAGCAGACTAGCGGCCGCGGGAGAGACCCAGTACTTC
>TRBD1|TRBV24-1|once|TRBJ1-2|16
CATSDARQGLNYGYTF
TGTGCCACCAGTGATGCTCGACAGGGTTTAAACTATGGCTACACCTTC
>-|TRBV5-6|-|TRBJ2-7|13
CASSPGETYEQYF
TGTGCCAGCAGCCCGGGGGAAACCTACGAGCAGTACTTC
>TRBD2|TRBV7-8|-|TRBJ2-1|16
CASSLAGGLADNEQFF
TGTGCCAGCAGCTTAGCGGGGGGACTAGCGGACAATGAGCAGTTCTTC
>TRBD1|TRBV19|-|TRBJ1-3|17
CASSTTFSTGAGNTIYF
TGTGCCAGTAGCACGACTTTCTCGACAGGGGCTGGAAACACCATATATTTT
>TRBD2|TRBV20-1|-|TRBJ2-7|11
CSAGGVSEQYF
TGCAGTGCTGGGGGGGTCTCCGAGCAGTACTTC
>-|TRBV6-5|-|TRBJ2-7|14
CASSYDRGRNEQYF
TGTGCCAGCAGTTACGATCGGGGGAGGAACGAGCAGTACTTC
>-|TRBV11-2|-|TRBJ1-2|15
CASSRGRNENYGYTF
TGTGCCAGCTCCCGGGGTAGGAACGAGAACTATGGCTACACCTTC
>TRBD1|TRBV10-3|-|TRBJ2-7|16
CAISESAGQGGPWQYF
TGTGCCATCAGTGAGTCTGCGGGACAGGGGGGTCCCTGGCAGTACTTC
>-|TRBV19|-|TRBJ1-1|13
CASSIEPNTEAFF
TGTGCCAGTAGTATCGAGCCAAACACTGAAGCTTTCTTT
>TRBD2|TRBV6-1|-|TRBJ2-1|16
CASSDGLASKYNEQFF
TGTGCCAGCAGTGACGGACTAGCCTCTAAATACAATGAGCAGTTCTTC
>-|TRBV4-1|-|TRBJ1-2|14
CASSQQTENYGYTF
TGCGCCAGCAGCCAGCAAACAGAGAACTATGGCTACACCTTC
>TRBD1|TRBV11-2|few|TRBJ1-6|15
CASSLGGTGISPLHF
TGTGCCAGCAGCTTAGGAGGGACAGGGATTTCACCCCTCCACTTT
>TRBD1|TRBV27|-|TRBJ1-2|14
CASSPHKGGHGYTF
TGTGCCAGCAGTCCCCATAAAGGGGGCCATGGCTACACCTTC
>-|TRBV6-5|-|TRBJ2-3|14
CASRPGLSTDTQYF
TGTGCCAGCAGGCCGGGACTTAGCACAGATACGCAGTATTTT
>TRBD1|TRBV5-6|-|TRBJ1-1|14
CASSWGTGRTEAFF
TGTGCCAGCAGCTGGGGGACAGGGCGTACTGAAGCTTTCTTT
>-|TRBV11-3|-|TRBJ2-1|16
CASRSRGTSSYNEQFF
TGTGCCAGCAGGTCAAGGGGGACAAGCTCCTACAATGAGCAGTTCTTC
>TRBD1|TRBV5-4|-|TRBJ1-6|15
CASSLVQGDNSPLHF
TGTGCCAGCAGCTTGGTACAGGGGGATAATTCACCCCTCCACTTT
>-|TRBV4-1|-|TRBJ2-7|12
CASSQAGGEQYF
TGCGCCAGCAGCCAAGCTGGAGGCGAGCAGTACTTC
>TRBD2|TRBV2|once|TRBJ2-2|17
CASSDRRRGAYTGELFF
TGTGCCAGCAGTGACAGAAGGCGGGGGGCATACACCGGGGAGCTGTTTTTT
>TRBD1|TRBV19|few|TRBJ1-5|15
CASRNRDSLNQPQHF
TGTGCCAGTAGGAACCGGGACAGTTTAAATCAGCCCCAGCATTTT
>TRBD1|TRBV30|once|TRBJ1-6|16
CAWGPRTGTYNSPLHF
TGTGCCTGGGGGCCCCGGACAGGGACCTATAATTCACCCCTCCACTTT
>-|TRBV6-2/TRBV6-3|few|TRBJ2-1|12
CASSSTPSEQFF
TGTGCCAGCAGTTCGACACCGAGTGAGCAGTTCTTC
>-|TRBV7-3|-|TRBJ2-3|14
CASSLTGVTDTQYF
TGTGCCAGCAGCTTAACCGGGGTCACAGATACGCAGTATTTT
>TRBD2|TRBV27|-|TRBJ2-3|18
CASSFRALAGGGADTQYF
TGTGCCAGCAGTTTTAGGGCCCTAGCGGGAGGTGGGGCAGATACGCAGTATTTT
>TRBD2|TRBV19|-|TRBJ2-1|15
CASSKVLAGSNEQFF
TGTGCCAGTAGTAAGGTACTAGCGGGATCCAATGAGCAGTTCTTC
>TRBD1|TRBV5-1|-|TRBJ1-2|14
CASSLDRGTYGYTF
TGCGCCAGCAGCTTGGACAGGGGAACCTATGGCTACACCTTC
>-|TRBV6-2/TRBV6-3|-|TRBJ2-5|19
CASSFNPGAVALEGETQYF
TGTGCCAGCAGTTTTAATCCGGGAGCTGTAGCTTTGGAGGGAGAGACCCAGTACTTC